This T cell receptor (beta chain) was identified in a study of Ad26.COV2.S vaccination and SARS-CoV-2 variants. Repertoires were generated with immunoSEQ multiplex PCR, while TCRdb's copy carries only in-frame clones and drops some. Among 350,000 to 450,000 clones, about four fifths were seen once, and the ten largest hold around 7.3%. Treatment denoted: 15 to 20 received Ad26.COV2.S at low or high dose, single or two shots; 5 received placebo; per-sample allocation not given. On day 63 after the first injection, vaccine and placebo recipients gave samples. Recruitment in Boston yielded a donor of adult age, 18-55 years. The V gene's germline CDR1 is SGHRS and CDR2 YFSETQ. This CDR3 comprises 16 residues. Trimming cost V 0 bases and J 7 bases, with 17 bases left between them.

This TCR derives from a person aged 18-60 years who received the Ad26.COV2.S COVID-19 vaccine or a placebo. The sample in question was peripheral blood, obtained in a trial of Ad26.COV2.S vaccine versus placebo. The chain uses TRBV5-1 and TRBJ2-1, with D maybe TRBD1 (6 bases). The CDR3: CASSLGAQGSGNEQFF. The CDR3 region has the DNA TGCGCCAGCAGCTTGGGAGCCCAGGGGTCGGGGAATGAGCAGTTCTTC.